This TCR beta chain was recorded in a study of blood T cell repertoires in COVID-19. Study-level information: Acute and convalescent COVID-19 samples came from the United States, Italy and Spain. The cDNA or gDNA used as material had been derived from T cells, B-cell-depleted T cells, or PBMCs.

Germline assignment: CDR1 KGHDR and CDR2 SFDVKD. Unmatched junction bases numbered 4, after V lost 4 bases and J lost 4 bases. This CDR3 has 15 amino acids. Original handling: Reference gene primer amplification in the assay estimated nucleated cell counts. The assay was immunoSEQ multiplex PCR, and TCRdb's table has in-frame clones only and misses some. That table furnishes V, J and clone size, whereas the DNA furnished D and trimming. Of around 68,000 clones detected, less than 90% appear once; the ten largest clones hold just under 3%. Sequenced material: peripheral blood. This TCR was sampled from an elderly man with acute or convalescent COVID-19. The chain employs TRBV24-1 and TRBJ2-2; 8 nucleotides align to TRBD1. CDR3 DNA sequence: TGTGCCACCAGTGACCCGGGACAGGTCACCGGGGAGCTGTTTTTT. Its translation is CATSDPGQVTGELFF.